A single sample is the source of the 28 T cell receptor beta chains below, sequenced in a study of shared clonotypes between healthy human individuals. TCRdb's copy holds only in-frame clones and misses some; the assay was immunoSEQ multiplex PCR. The table shows some 1,100,000 clones, with about 84% occurring only once. Sequenced input: memory CD4+ T cells from PBMCs. Subset given: CD45RA-negative fraction. The source is a man in his late teens or twenties in good health. Some clones in this sample may be carry-over from other donors' samples.

This CDR3 is CASGGSDTGELFF. The CDR3 DNA reads TGCGCCAGCGGGGGATCGGACACCGGGGAGCTGTTTTTT. V and J are TRBV5-1 and TRBJ2-2; D is possibly TRBD1 or TRBD2 (5 bases each). This CDR3 is 13 amino acids long. CDR1 is SGHRS and CDR2 is YFSETQ in the germline V gene. The ends were cut back, 7 bases at V and 3 bases at J, with 10 bases in the middle.

This chain uses TRBV6-6 with TRBJ2-7, with 12 bases aligning to TRBD1. The V and J ends lost 4 bases and 4 bases, in that order; junction bases with no gene match: 5. The CDR3 extends over 15 amino acids. The V gene's germline CDR1 is MNHNY and CDR2 SVGAGI (reference sequence). CDR3 in amino acids: CASSSRDRGLYEQYF. In DNA form, the CDR3 reads TGTGCCAGCAGTTCCCGGGACAGGGGGCTATACGAGCAGTACTTC.

Only a few counts were recorded for this clone. This sequence joins TRBV11-2 and TRBJ2-3; D is possibly TRBD1 (8 bases). CDR1 SGHAT and CDR2 FQNNGV come from the germline V gene. The CDR3 loop spans 16 amino acids. V lost 5 bases and J 2 bases, leaving 17 bases between the germline ends. CDR3 DNA: TGTGCCAGCAGCATACAGGGGGGGGGCCCCACAGATACGCAGTATTTT. Its protein is CASSIQGGGPTDTQYF.

This chain connects TRBV5-1 to TRBJ2-3, with D possibly TRBD2 on 7 matching bases. The CDR3 runs to 17 residues. Trimming removed 5 bases at V and 3 bases at J, with 22 bases between. Germline CDR1 is SGHRS and CDR2 is YFSETQ. The CDR3 DNA follows: TGCGCCAGCAGGCTAGGGTACGGGGGGCACGGTACAGATACGCAGTATTTT. As protein: CASRLGYGGHGTDTQYF.

The chain joins TRBV5-1 to TRBJ2-3; possibly TRBD2 for D (6 bases). Germline V gene data show CDR1 as SGHRS and CDR2 as YFSETQ. This CDR3 has 15 amino acids. Trimming removed 0 bases at V and 1 base at J, with 9 bases between. Here the CDR3 DNA reads TGCGCCAGCAGCTTGGTGGCTAGCGGCACAGATACGCAGTATTTT. This translates into CASSLVASGTDTQYF.

This rearrangement joins TRBV5-1 to TRBJ2-2; no definite D call. Trimming stripped 0 bases from V and 4 bases from J, with 7 bases between. Germline loops: CDR1 SGHRS, CDR2 YFSETQ. There are 14 residues in the CDR3. This CDR3 reads CASSLVRATGELFF. The DNA for the CDR3 is TGCGCCAGCAGCTTGGTCAGAGCCACCGGGGAGCTGTTTTTT.

The chain couples TRBV5-6 to TRBJ1-2, with 7 bases matching TRBD1. V was pared by 2 bases and J by 2 bases, with 12 bases of the junction left unmatched. The germline gives CDR1 SGHDT, CDR2 YYEEEE. The CDR3 extends over 17 amino acids. Written as DNA, the CDR3 is TGTGCCAGCAGCTTACCGGGACAGCAAGGTGGAAACTATGGCTACACCTTC. This encodes CASSLPGQQGGNYGYTF.

The chain couples TRBV18 to TRBJ2-5; 9 bases agree with TRBD2. This CDR3 is 16 amino acids long. Looked up from germline, CDR1 is KGHSH and CDR2 is LQKENI. Trimming cost V 0 bases and J 2 bases; bases outside gene matches: 4. CDR3 loop: CASSPPRLAGQETQYF. CDR3 in DNA: TGTGCCAGCTCACCACCCCGCCTAGCGGGGCAAGAGACCCAGTACTTC.

V and J are TRBV5-1 and TRBJ1-2; D is undetermined. Per the germline V gene, CDR1 is SGHRS and CDR2 is YFSETQ. V was pared by 0 bases and J by 8 bases, with 14 bases between. This CDR3 contains 14 residues. DNA for the CDR3: TGCGCCAGCAGCTTGGGGTTCCGGGTTGGCGGCTACACCTTC. Amino acid sequence: CASSLGFRVGGYTF.

The V call is TRBV6-1, the J call TRBJ2-3; no clear D gene. Germline lookup yields CDR1 MNHNS and CDR2 SASEGT. Trimming cost V 5 bases and J 6 bases, with 15 bases left between them. The CDR3 is 14 residues long. CDR3: CASSIRHLPDTQYF. CDR3 nucleotide sequence: TGTGCCAGCAGTATTCGACATTTACCCGATACGCAGTATTTT.

V gene TRBV27 combines with J gene TRBJ2-7; 8 bases fit TRBD2. With 7 bases clipped from V and 2 bases from J, the junction kept 10 bases outside the gene matches. The CDR3 length is 15 residues. Germline V lookup: CDR1 MNHEY, CDR2 SMNVEV (reference sequence). The CDR3 DNA follows: TGTGCCAGCACCGGCCCTAGCGGGTCAACCTACGAGCAGTACTTC. Protein: CASTGPSGSTYEQYF.

This clone was recorded only once. Written as DNA, the CDR3 is TGTGCCAGCAGCCCCCGTTGGGGGGGAACGTCTCAGCCCCAGCATTTT. This sequence encodes CASSPRWGGTSQPQHF. The genes are TRBV2 and TRBJ1-5, with a weak D call TRBD1 (5 bases). The CDR3 runs 16 residues. Germline loops: CDR1 SNHLY, CDR2 FYNNEI. V lost 6 bases and J lost 6, with 21 bases in between.

The chain is built from TRBV7-9 and TRBJ2-1; 9 bases align to TRBD1. CDR1 and CDR2 from the germline V gene are SEHNR and FQNEAQ (reference sequence). J lost 6 bases, V lost 4 bases, and 7 bases had no gene match. This CDR3 is built from 15 residues. Here the CDR3 reads CASSYGQGMANEQFF. In DNA form, the CDR3 reads TGTGCCAGCAGCTACGGACAGGGGATGGCCAATGAGCAGTTCTTC.

CDR3 region: CASRYRVGTDTQYF. CDR3 coding DNA: TGTGCCAGCAGGTACAGGGTTGGCACAGATACGCAGTATTTT. This chain connects TRBV2 to TRBJ2-3; the D gene is possibly TRBD1 (6 bases). V gave up 6 bases and J gave up 1 base, with 11 bases separating them. CDR3 length equals 14 residues. Germline values: CDR1 SNHLY, CDR2 FYNNEI. Variable domain in full (rest from reference TRBV2 and TRBJ2-3): EPEVTQTPSHQVTQMGQEVILRCVPISNHLYFYWYRQILGQKVEFLVSFYNNEISEKSEIFDDQFSVERPDGSNFTLKIRSTKLEDSAMYFCASRYRVGTDTQYFGPGTRLTVL.

The sample holds a few counts of this clone. This chain links TRBV2 with TRBJ2-7; no clear D. V dropped 6 bases and J dropped 7 bases, with 10 bases sitting between them. The CDR3 covers 11 residues. The germline gives CDR1 SNHLY, CDR2 FYNNEI. The CDR3, as DNA: TGTGCCAGCAGCGAGATCCGGGAGCAGTACTTC. Translated, it gives CASSEIREQYF.

The chain joins TRBV28 to TRBJ1-1, with D tentatively TRBD1 (5 bases). The germline V gene has CDR1 MDHEN and CDR2 SYDVKM. There are 15 residues in the CDR3. Trimming removed 6 bases from V and 4 bases from J, with 18 bases in between. The CDR3 sequence: CASRGGGGSSTEAFF. DNA of the CDR3: TGTGCCAGCAGAGGAGGTGGGGGTTCAAGCACTGAAGCTTTCTTT. Full variable domain (remainder filled in from reference TRBV28 and TRBJ1-1): DVKVTQSSRYLVKRTGEKVFLECVQDMDHENMFWYRQDPGLGLRLIYFSYDVKMKEKGDIPEGYSVSREKKERFSLILESASTNQTSMYLCASRGGGGSSTEAFFGQGTRLTVV.

V usage is TRBV5-1 and J usage is TRBJ1-1; D is ambiguous. Germline V gene lookup returns CDR1 SGHRS and CDR2 YFSETQ. The CDR3 is 13 amino acids. Trimming took off 0 bases at V and 1 base at J, with 4 bases between the two ends. As DNA, the CDR3 is TGCGCCAGCAGCTTGGAGGCGAACACTGAAGCTTTCTTT. Amino acids: CASSLEANTEAFF.

A note on this clone: A read error may be the cause here, since a much bigger clone is one base away. This sequence joins TRBV6-5 and TRBJ2-5; 8 bases agree with TRBD2. Per germline, CDR1 MNHEY and CDR2 SVGAGI. This CDR3 contains 12 residues. The V and J ends lost 6 bases and 4 bases, in that order; junction bases with no gene match: 1. CDR3 DNA sequence: TGTGCCAGCAGCCTAGCGGGAGAGACCCAGTACTTC. Protein sequence: CASSLAGETQYF.

V gene TRBV28 combines with J gene TRBJ1-4; D unclear. This CDR3 has 16 residues. Germline V gives CDR1 MDHEN, CDR2 SYDVKM. V was trimmed by 3 bases and J by 0 bases, leaving 11 bases between them. CDR3 region: CASSFAVEATNEKLFF. The DNA for the CDR3 is TGTGCCAGCAGTTTTGCGGTGGAAGCAACTAATGAAAAACTGTTTTTT. Variable domain in full (rest from reference TRBV28 and TRBJ1-4): DVKVTQSSRYLVKRTGEKVFLECVQDMDHENMFWYRQDPGLGLRLIYFSYDVKMKEKGDIPEGYSVSREKKERFSLILESASTNQTSMYLCASSFAVEATNEKLFFGSGTQLSVL.

The chain couples TRBV28 to TRBJ2-2, with TRBD2 identical over 7 bases. CDR3 length: 15 residues. Germline loops: CDR1 MDHEN, CDR2 SYDVKM. J was trimmed by 0 bases and V by 8 bases; bases with no gene match: 6. CDR3 nucleotide sequence: TGTGCCAGCGGGGCGGGAGTATCGAACACCGGGGAGCTGTTTTTT. Its translation is CASGAGVSNTGELFF.

This clone was seen only a few times. The rearrangement joins TRBV5-1 to TRBJ2-7, with 11 nucleotides matching TRBD2. Trimming at V came to 4 bases and at J to 4 bases, leaving 7 bases not matched to a gene. In germline, CDR1 is SGHRS, CDR2 YFSETQ. The length of the CDR3 is 15 residues. The CDR3 DNA reads TGCGCCAGCAGCAGCCTAACTAGCGGGAGTTACGAGCAGTACTTC. Amino acid sequence: CASSSLTSGSYEQYF.

J is TRBJ2-5 and V is TRBV28; D unresolved. The CDR3 is made up of 12 amino acids. Germline loops: CDR1 MDHEN, CDR2 SYDVKM. The V end was cut by 3 bases, the J end by 5 bases, with 7 bases between. CDR3 nucleotide sequence: TGTGCCAGCAGTTTCTCCCGGGAGACCCAGTACTTC. Translation: CASSFSRETQYF.

This clone was seen just once. The rearrangement links TRBV15 to TRBJ2-5; weak D call: TRBD2 (6 bases). V lost 7 bases and J lost 1, with 22 bases in between. CDR1 and CDR2 from the germline V gene are LNHNV and YYDKDF (reference sequence). The CDR3 covers 17 residues. The CDR3 DNA is TGTGCCACCACTGAGGGGTACTTAGCGGAATTCCAAGAGACCCAGTACTTC. It encodes CATTEGYLAEFQETQYF. Combining the CDR3 with reference TRBV15 and TRBJ2-5 gives the whole variable domain DAMVIQNPRYQVTQFGKPVTLSCSQTLNHNVMYWYQQKSSQAPKLLFHYYDKDFNNEADTPDNFQSRRPNTSFCFLDIRSPGLGDTAMYLCATTEGYLAEFQETQYFGPGTRLLVL.

J is TRBJ2-6 and V is TRBV11-1; weak D call: TRBD1 (5 bases). CDR3 length equals 19 residues. The germline gives CDR1 SGHAT, CDR2 FQDESV (reference sequence). V was clipped by 7 bases and J by 1 base, with 23 bases between them. CDR3 DNA: TGTGCCAGCACCAAAGGGGTGGGCAGAATGGGTTCTGGGGCCAACGTCCTGACTTTC. This codes for CASTKGVGRMGSGANVLTF.

The chain recombines TRBV29-1 with TRBJ1-1, with D possibly TRBD1 on 6 matching bases. V lost 4 bases, J lost 2 bases, and 11 bases lay in between. Per germline, CDR1 SQVTM and CDR2 ANQGSEA. This CDR3 is built from 13 residues. The CDR3 here is CSVGRGTNTEAFF. DNA for the CDR3: TGCAGCGTTGGGAGGGGGACTAACACTGAAGCTTTCTTT.

This sequence joins TRBV18 and TRBJ1-2; D is unclear. Trimming cost V 2 bases and J 6 bases, with 10 bases left between them. Germline V gene lookup returns CDR1 KGHSH and CDR2 LQKENI. The CDR3 spans 13 residues. DNA for the CDR3: TGTGCCAGCTCACCAATTATCGGAGATGGCTACACCTTC. Translated: CASSPIIGDGYTF.

This clone was counted a few times. The CDR3 region has the DNA TGTGCCAGCAGCTTGACGGGACAGCCGAACACTGAAGCTTTCTTT. Amino acid sequence: CASSLTGQPNTEAFF. The gene calls are TRBV5-6 and TRBJ1-1; TRBD1 matches at 7 bases. Germline CDR1 and CDR2: SGHDT and YYEEEE. V gave up 1 base and J gave up 1 base; unmatched junction bases: 4. This CDR3 is 15 amino acids long.

This clone was found many times. The J gene is TRBJ2-7, the V gene TRBV18, with 9 bases aligning to TRBD1. Per the germline V gene, CDR1 is KGHSH and CDR2 is LQKENI. The CDR3 loop spans 13 amino acids. J lost 8 bases, V lost 5 bases, and 7 bases had no gene match. CDR3 coding DNA: TGTGCCAGCTCATCAGACAGGGGGGTAAAGCAGTACTTC. This gives the protein CASSSDRGVKQYF. The full variable domain, in which reference TRBV18 and TRBJ2-7 provide the parts outside the CDR3, is NAGVMQNPRHLVRRRGQEARLRCSPMKGHSHVYWYRQLPEEGLKFMVYLQKENIIDESGMPKERFSAEFPKEGPSILRIQQVVRGDSAAYFCASSSDRGVKQYFGPGTRLTVT.